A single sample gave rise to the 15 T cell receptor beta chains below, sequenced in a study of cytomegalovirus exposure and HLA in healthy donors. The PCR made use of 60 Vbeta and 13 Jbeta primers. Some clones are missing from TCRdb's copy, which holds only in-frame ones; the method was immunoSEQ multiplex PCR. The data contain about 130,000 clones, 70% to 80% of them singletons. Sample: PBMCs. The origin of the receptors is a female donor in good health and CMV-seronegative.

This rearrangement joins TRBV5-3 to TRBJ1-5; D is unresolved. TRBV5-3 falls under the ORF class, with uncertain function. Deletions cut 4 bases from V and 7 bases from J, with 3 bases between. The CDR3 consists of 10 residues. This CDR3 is CARSPQPQHF. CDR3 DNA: TGTGCCAGAAGCCCGCAGCCCCAGCATTTT.

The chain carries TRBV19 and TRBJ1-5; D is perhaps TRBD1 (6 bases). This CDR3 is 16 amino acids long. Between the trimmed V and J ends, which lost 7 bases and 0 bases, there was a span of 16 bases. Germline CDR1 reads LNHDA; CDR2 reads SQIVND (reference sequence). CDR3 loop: CASIGGNRFSNQPQHF. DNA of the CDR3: TGTGCCAGTATAGGGGGTAACCGCTTTAGCAATCAGCCCCAGCATTTT.

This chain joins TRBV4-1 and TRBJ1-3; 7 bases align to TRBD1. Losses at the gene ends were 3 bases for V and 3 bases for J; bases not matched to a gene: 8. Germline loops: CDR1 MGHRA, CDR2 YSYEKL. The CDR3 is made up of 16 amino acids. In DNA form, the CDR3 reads TGCGCCAGCAGCCATCCCATCAGACAGGGTGGAAACACCATATATTTT. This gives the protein CASSHPIRQGGNTIYF.

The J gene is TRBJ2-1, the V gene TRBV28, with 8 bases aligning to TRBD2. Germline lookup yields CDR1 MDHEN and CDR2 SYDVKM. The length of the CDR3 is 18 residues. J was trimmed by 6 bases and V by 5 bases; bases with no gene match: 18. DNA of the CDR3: TGTGCCAGCAGTCCACCCTATTTAGCGGGGCCCGTCTCCAATGAGCAGTTCTTC. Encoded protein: CASSPPYLAGPVSNEQFF.

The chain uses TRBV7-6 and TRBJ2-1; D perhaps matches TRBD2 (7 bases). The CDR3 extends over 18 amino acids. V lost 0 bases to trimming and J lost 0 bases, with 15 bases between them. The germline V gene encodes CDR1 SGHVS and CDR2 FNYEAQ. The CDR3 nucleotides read TGTGCCAGCAGCTTAGCGGGGGCTAGCGGTAGCTCCTACAATGAGCAGTTCTTC. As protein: CASSLAGASGSSYNEQFF.

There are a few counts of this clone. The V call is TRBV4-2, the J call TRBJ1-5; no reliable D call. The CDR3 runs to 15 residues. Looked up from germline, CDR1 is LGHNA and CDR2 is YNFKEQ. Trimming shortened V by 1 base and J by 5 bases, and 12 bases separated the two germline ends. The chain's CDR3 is CASSQAHGEDQPQHF. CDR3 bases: TGTGCCAGCAGCCAAGCGCACGGGGAGGATCAGCCCCAGCATTTT.

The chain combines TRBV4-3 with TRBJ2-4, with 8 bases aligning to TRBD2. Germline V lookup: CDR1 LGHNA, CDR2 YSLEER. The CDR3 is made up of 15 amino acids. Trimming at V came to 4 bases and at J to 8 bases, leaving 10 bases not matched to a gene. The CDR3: CASSPSPSGSDIQYF. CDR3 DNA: TGCGCCAGCAGCCCTTCGCCGAGCGGGAGTGACATTCAGTACTTC.

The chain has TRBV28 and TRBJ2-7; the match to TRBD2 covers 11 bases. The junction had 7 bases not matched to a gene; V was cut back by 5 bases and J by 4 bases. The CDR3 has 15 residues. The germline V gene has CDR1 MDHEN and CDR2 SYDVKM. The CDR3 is CASSGLLAGVYEQYF. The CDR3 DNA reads TGTGCCAGCAGTGGGTTACTAGCGGGAGTATACGAGCAGTACTTC.

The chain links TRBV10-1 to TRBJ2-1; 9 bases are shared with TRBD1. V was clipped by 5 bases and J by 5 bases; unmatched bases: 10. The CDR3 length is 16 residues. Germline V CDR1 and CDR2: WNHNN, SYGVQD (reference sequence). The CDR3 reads CASSSPPGQGNNEQFF. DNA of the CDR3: TGCGCCAGCAGTTCTCCACCGGGACAGGGTAACAATGAGCAGTTCTTC.

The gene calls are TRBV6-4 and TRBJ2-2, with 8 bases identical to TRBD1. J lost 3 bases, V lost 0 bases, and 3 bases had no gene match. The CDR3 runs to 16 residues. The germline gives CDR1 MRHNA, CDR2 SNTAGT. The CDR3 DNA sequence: TGTGCCAGCAGTGACTCTGTGACAGGGGACACCGGGGAGCTGTTTTTT. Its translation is CASSDSVTGDTGELFF.

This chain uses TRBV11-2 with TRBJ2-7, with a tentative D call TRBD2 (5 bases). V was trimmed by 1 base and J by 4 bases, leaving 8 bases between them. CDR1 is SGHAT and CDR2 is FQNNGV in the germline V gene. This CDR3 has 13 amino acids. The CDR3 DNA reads TGTGCCAGCAGCTTAGCCCCGGGATACGAGCAGTACTTC. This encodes CASSLAPGYEQYF. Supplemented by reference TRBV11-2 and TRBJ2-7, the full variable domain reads EAGVAQSPRYKIIEKRQSVAFWCNPISGHATLYWYQQILGQGPKLLIQFQNNGVVDDSQLPKDRFSAERLKGVDSTLKIQPAKLEDSAVYLCASSLAPGYEQYFGPGTRLTVT.

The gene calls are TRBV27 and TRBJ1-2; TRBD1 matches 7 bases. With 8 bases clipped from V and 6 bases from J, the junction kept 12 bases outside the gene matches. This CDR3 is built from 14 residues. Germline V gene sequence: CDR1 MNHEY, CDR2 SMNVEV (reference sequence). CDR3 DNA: TGTGCCAGCGCTTGGACCGGGACAGTTAATGGCTACACCTTC. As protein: CASAWTGTVNGYTF.

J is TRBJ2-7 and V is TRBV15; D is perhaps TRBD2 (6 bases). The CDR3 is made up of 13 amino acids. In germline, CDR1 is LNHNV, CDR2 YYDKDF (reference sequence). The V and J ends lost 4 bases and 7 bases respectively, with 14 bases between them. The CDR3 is CATSTKVGGEQYF. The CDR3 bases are TGTGCCACCAGCACCAAAGTTGGGGGGGAGCAGTACTTC. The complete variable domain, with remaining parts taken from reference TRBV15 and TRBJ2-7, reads DAMVIQNPRYQVTQFGKPVTLSCSQTLNHNVMYWYQQKSSQAPKLLFHYYDKDFNNEADTPDNFQSRRPNTSFCFLDIRSPGLGDTAMYLCATSTKVGGEQYFGPGTRLTVT.

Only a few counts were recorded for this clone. The CDR3 DNA reads TGTGCCAGCTCACCCGAACAGGGGACTAATGAAAAACTGTTTTTT. This gives the protein CASSPEQGTNEKLFF. This sequence joins TRBV18 and TRBJ1-4; 7 bases map to TRBD1. Germline CDR1 is KGHSH and CDR2 is LQKENI. J gave up 2 bases and V 3 bases, and 3 bases lay outside the gene matches. This CDR3 is 15 amino acids long.

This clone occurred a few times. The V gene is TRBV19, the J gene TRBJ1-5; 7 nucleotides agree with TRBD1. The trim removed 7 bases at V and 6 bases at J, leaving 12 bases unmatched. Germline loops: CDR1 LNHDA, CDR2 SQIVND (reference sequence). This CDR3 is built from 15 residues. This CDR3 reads CASKRDRAFGQPQHF. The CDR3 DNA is TGTGCCAGTAAACGCGACAGGGCCTTCGGTCAGCCCCAGCATTTT.